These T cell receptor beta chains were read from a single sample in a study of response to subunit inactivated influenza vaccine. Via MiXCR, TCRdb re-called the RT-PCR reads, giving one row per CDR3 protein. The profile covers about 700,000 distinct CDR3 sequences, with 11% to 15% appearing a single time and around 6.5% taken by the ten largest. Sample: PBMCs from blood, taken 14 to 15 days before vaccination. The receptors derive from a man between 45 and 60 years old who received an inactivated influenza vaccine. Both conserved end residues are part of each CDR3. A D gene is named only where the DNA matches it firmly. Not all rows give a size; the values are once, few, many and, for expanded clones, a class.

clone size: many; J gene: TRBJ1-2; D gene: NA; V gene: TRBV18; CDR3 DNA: TGTGCCAGCTCACCACCGTCAGGGGCCTTCTATGGCTACACCTTC; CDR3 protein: CASSPPSGAFYGYTF
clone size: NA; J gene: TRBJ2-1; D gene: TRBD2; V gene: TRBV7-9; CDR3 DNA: TGTGCCAGCAAAACCGGGGGGACTTCCAACAATGAGCAGTTCTTC; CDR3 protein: CASKTGGTSNNEQFF
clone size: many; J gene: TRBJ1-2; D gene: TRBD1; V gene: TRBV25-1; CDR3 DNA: TGTGCCAGCAGTGAAGGGGCAGGGGGCTATGGCTACACCTTC; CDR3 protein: CASSEGAGGYGYTF
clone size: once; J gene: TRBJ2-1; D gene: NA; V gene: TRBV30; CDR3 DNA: TGTGCCTGGAGTGCCAGGGGAGATGAGCAGTTCTTC; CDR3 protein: CAWSARGDEQFF
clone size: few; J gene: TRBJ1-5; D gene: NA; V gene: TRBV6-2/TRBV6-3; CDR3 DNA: TGTGCCAGCAGTTACTCCGAGAGGGTGGGCAATCAGCCCCAGCATTTT; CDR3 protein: CASSYSERVGNQPQHF
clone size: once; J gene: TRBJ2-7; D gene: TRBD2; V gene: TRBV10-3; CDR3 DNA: TGTGCCACTGAAACTAGCGGGAGGGGCGAGCAGTACTTC; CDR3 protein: CATETSGRGEQYF
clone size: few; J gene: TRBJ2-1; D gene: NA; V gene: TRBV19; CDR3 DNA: TGTGCCAGTAGTATATTCAACAGGGAGAACAATGAGCAGTTCTTC; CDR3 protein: CASSIFNRENNEQFF
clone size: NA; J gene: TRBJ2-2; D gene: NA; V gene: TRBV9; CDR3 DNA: TGTGCCAGCAGCGCCTTCGGAGGGGCAGCCGGGGAGCTGTTTTTT; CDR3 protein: CASSAFGGAAGELFF
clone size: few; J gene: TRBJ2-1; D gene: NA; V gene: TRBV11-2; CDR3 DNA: TGTGCCAGCAGCTTTGGGAGACTAGGGGACAATGAGCAGTTCTTC; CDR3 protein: CASSFGRLGDNEQFF
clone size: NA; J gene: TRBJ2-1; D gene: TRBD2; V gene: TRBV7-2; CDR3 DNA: TGTGCCAGCAGCTTAGCATCCCTAGCGGCGTCCTACAATGAGCAGTTCTTC; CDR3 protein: CASSLASLAASYNEQFF
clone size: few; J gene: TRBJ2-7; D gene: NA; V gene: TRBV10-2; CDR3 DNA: TGCGCCAGCAGTGAACCAGGGTACGAGCAGTACTTC; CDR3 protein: CASSEPGYEQYF
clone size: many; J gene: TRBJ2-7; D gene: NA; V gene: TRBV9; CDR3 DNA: TGTGCCAGCAGCGTAGATGGGGGGTCCTACGAGCAGTACTTC; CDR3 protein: CASSVDGGSYEQYF
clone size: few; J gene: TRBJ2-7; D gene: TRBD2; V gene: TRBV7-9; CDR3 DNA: TGTGCCAGCAGCTTAGCCCCAGCGGGAGGGTCCGAGCAGTACTTC; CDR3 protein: CASSLAPAGGSEQYF
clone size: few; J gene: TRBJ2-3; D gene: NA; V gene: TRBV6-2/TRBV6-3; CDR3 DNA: TGTGCCAGCAGGGAGTCCAATACGCAGTATTTT; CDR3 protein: CASRESNTQYF
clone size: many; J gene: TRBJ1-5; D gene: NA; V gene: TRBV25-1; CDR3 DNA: TGTGCCAGCAGTGGAGGCAATCAGCCCCAGCATTTT; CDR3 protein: CASSGGNQPQHF
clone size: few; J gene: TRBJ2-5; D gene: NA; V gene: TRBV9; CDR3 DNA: TGTGCCAGCAGCGTAGGGTCTAGCAGGGCAGAGACCCAGTACTTC; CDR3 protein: CASSVGSSRAETQYF
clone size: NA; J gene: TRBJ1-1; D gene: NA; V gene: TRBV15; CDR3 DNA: TGTGCCACCAGCATCTTTAACCCGGGGAGCACTGAAGCTTTCTTT; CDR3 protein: CATSIFNPGSTEAFF
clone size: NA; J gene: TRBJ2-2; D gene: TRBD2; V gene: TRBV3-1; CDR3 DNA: TGTGCCAGCAGCCAAGTTCTAGCGGGAGATTTCGCCGGGGAGCTGTTTTTT; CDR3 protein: CASSQVLAGDFAGELFF
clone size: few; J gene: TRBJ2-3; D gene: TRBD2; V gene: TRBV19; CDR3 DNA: TGTGCCAGTAGTGACCGTCCCGGGGGGGCAGATACGCAGTATTTT; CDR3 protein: CASSDRPGGADTQYF
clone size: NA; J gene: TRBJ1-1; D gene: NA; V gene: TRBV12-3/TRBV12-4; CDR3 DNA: TGTGCCAGCAGCCGCTGGGGGGGGCTAACGGACACTGAAGCTTTCTTT; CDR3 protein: CASSRWGGLTDTEAFF
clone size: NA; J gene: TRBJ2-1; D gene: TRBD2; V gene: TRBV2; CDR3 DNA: TGTGCCAGCCCCTTTCGCGGGGAGGGCAATGAGCAGTTCTTC; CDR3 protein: CASPFRGEGNEQFF
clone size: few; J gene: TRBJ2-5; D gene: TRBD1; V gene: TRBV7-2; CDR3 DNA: TGTGCCAGCAGCTGGGACAGGAACCAAGAGACCCAGTACTTC; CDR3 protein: CASSWDRNQETQYF
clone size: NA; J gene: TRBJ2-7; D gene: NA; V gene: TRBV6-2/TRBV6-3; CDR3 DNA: TGTGCCAGCAGTTACAGCCATCGCTTCGAGCAGTACTTC; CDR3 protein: CASSYSHRFEQYF
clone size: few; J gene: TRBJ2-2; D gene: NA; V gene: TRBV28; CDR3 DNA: TGTGCCAGCAGTTTAACTTTAAGCGGGACAACCGGGGAGCTGTTTTTT; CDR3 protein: CASSLTLSGTTGELFF
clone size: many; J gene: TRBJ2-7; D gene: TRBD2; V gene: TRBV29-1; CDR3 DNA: TGCAGCGTCAAAGGGGACTACCGGAGCTCCTACGAGCAGTACTTC; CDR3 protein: CSVKGDYRSSYEQYF
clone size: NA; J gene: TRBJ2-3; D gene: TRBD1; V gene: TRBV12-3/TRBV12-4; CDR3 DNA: TGTGCCAGCAGTTTCGCCAGGGGGCGCACAGATACGCAGTATTTT; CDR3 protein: CASSFARGRTDTQYF
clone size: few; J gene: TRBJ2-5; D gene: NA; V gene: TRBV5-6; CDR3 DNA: TGTGCCAGCAGCTTTGGCAGGGTGAATACGGTGGAGACCCAGTACTTC; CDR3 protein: CASSFGRVNTVETQYF
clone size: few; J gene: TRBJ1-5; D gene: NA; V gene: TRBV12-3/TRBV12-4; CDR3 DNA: TGTGCCAGCAGTCCCGGGGTTAGGGGCGGTCAGCCCCAGCATTTT; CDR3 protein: CASSPGVRGGQPQHF
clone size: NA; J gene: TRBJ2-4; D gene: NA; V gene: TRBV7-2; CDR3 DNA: TGTGCCAGCAGCTCGTACGGGGCCGAAAACATGCAGTACTTC; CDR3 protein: CASSSYGAENMQYF
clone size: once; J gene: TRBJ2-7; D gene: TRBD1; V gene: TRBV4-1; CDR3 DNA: TGCGCCAGCAGCCAAGTTGGGACAGGGTTCTACGAGCAGTACTTC; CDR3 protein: CASSQVGTGFYEQYF
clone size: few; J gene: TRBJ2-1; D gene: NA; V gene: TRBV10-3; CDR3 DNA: TGTGCCATCAGTGAATTGCGAGCGGGTAACAATGAGCAGTTCTTC; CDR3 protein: CAISELRAGNNEQFF